The 7 T cell receptor beta chains presented below share a single source sample, sequenced in a study of T cell responses to AZD1222 COVID-19 vaccine. Sequencing used immunoSEQ multiplex PCR; TCRdb keeps in-frame clones, though not all of them. The profile covers roughly 100,000 clones, with about 93% appearing a single time and about 5% taken by the ten largest. The input for sequencing was peripheral blood, taken on day 0 of AZD1222 vaccination. The source of these receptors is an adult in good health.

The rearrangement links TRBV6-2 or TRBV6-3 to TRBJ2-7; 8 bases match TRBD2. V dropped 2 bases and J dropped 4; count of bases not matched to a gene: 13. The CDR3 totals 17 residues. Germline CDR1 reads MNHEY; CDR2 reads SVGEGT. The CDR3 reads CASSYALPGGRSYEQYF. The CDR3 coding sequence is TGTGCCAGCAGTTACGCCCTCCCCGGCGGGAGGTCGTACGAGCAGTACTTC.

The rearrangement links TRBV2 to TRBJ1-4; possible D gene TRBD1, 6 bases. Looked up from germline, CDR1 is SNHLY and CDR2 is FYNNEI. V lost 6 bases, J lost 8 bases, and 16 bases lay in between. This CDR3 region has 14 residues. CDR3 residues: CASSLNRVGEKLFF. In DNA, the CDR3 is TGTGCCAGCAGCCTAAACAGGGTAGGGGAAAAACTGTTTTTT.

The genes are TRBV5-5 and TRBJ1-2, with D tentatively TRBD1 (5 bases). The germline CDR1 and CDR2 sequences are SGHKS and YYEKEE (reference sequence). The V end lost 0 bases, the J end lost 8 bases, and 11 bases lay between the germline ends. The CDR3 length is 13 residues. CDR3 loop: CASSLEGVMGYTF. CDR3 nucleotide sequence: TGTGCCAGCAGCTTGGAAGGGGTGATGGGCTACACCTTC.

The V call is TRBV28, the J call TRBJ2-3; 10 bases line up with TRBD2. CDR1 is MDHEN, CDR2 SYDVKM, per germline. The CDR3 contains 17 residues. J was trimmed by 1 base and V by 5 bases; bases with no gene match: 9. The CDR3 sequence is CASSPLPLAGGTDTQYF. The DNA of the CDR3 is TGTGCCAGCAGTCCCCTCCCTCTAGCGGGGGGCACAGATACGCAGTATTTT.

This chain links TRBV29-1 with TRBJ2-7; D ambiguous. The V gene lost 0 bases and the J gene lost 2 bases, with 11 bases spanning the gap. CDR3 length: 14 residues. The germline gives CDR1 SQVTM, CDR2 ANQGSEA. This CDR3 is CSVEETGRTYEQYF. The CDR3 DNA reads as TGCAGCGTTGAAGAGACGGGTAGAACCTACGAGCAGTACTTC.

The genes are TRBV5-1 and TRBJ2-7, with D hard to call. The CDR3 has 14 amino acids. Germline CDR1 is SGHRS and CDR2 is YFSETQ. V lost 4 bases and J lost 2, with 13 bases in between. The CDR3 sequence: CASSGDPAPYEQYF. For the CDR3, the DNA is TGCGCCAGCAGCGGGGATCCGGCCCCCTACGAGCAGTACTTC. The complete variable domain, with remaining parts taken from reference TRBV5-1 and TRBJ2-7, reads KAGVTQTPRYLIKTRGQQVTLSCSPISGHRSVSWYQQTPGQGLQFLFEYFSETQRNKGNFPGRFSGRQFSNSRSEMNVSTLELGDSALYLCASSGDPAPYEQYFGPGTRLTVT.

The chain carries TRBV6-5 and TRBJ1-2; TRBD1 is a possible D gene (6 bases). The V gene lost 7 bases and the J gene lost 1 base, with 16 bases spanning the gap. Germline V gene sequence: CDR1 MNHEY, CDR2 SVGAGI. The CDR3 totals 15 residues. CDR3 bases: TGTGCCAGCAAGTCTCTATGGACAGTTAACTATGGCTACACCTTC. Encoded protein: CASKSLWTVNYGYTF.